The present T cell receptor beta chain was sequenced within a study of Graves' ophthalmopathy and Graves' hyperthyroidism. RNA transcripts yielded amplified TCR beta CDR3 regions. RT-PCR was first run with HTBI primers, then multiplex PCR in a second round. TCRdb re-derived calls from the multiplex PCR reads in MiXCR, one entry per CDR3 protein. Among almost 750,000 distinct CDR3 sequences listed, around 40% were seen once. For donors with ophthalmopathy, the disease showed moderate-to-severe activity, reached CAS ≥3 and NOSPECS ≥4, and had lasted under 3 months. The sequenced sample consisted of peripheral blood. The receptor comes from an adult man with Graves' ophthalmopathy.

CDR3 amino acids: CASQTSSRYEQYF. The CDR3 region has the DNA TGTGCCAGCCAGACTAGCTCTCGCTACGAGCAGTACTTC. The chain joins TRBV10-3 to TRBJ2-7, with 7 bases aligning to TRBD2. After removal of 10 bases from V and 3 bases from J, the junction contained 9 bases not matched to a gene. CDR1 is ENHRY, CDR2 SYGVKD, per germline. The CDR3 runs 13 residues.